This T cell receptor (beta chain) emerged from a study of a mutant IDH1 vaccine in newly diagnosed glioma. Study-wide background: An approximately 62% male, approximately 38% female split and a mean age of roughly 44 years characterized treated patients. Most patients had received both radiotherapy and temozolomide, the prior options being radiotherapy, temozolomide, or both.

Time point in this sample: week 47, end of study. The content of each vaccine dose was 300 ug of mutant IDH1 20-mer peptide, and topical imiquimod accompanied it. Profiled with immunoSEQ multiplex PCR; TCRdb holds only in-frame clones, not every one. The table records some 50,000 clones, approximately 84% of them present only once. Of note for this clone: The antigen remains unidentified.

Trimming removed 6 bases at V and 5 bases at J, with 8 bases between. The CDR3 contains 11 residues. Germline V gives CDR1 KGHSH, CDR2 LQKENI. The specimen was PBMCs, collected from a glioma patient whose treatment included an IDH1 peptide vaccine. The chain is built from TRBV18 and TRBJ2-7, with D unclear. This TCR was sampled from a young woman with glioma. Some clones in this sample may be carry-over from other donors' samples. The CDR3 nucleotides are TGTGCCAGCTCGGGCCTCGACGAGCAGTACTTC. It encodes CASSGLDEQYF.